Here is one T cell receptor (beta chain) with its context. The study recruited people aged roughly 18 to 100 years across approximately 24 US areas. Under the authors' procedure: Using reference gene primer amplification, nucleated cell counts were estimated. Data came from immunoSEQ multiplex PCR; TCRdb stores just in-frame clones and leaves some out. D and trimming were read from the DNA, whereas the V and J calls and clone size are those reported in that table. The sample contains over 250,000 clones, around 89% of which appear only once. The CDR3 extends over 13 amino acids. The V end lost 4 bases, the J end lost 0 bases, and 7 bases lay between the germline ends. Germline-derived CDR1 and CDR2 are PRHDT and FYEKMQ (reference sequence). The entry originates in a study of blood T cell repertoires in COVID-19.

This sequence originates from a man aged 35-49 years who had recovered from COVID-19. V gene TRBV13 combines with J gene TRBJ2-7; maybe TRBD2 (6 bases). Sequencing was done on a sample of PBMCs or T cells enriched from blood (not recorded which). The CDR3 reads CASSSGLSYEQYF. DNA for the CDR3: TGTGCCAGCAGCTCGGGACTCTCCTACGAGCAGTACTTC. The whole variable domain, remainder taken from reference TRBV13 and TRBJ2-7, is AAGVIQSPRHLIKEKRETATLKCYPIPRHDTVYWYQQGPGQDPQFLISFYEKMQSDKGSIPDRFSAQQFSDYHSELNMSSLELGDSALYFCASSSGLSYEQYFGPGTRLTVT.